This is a list of T cell receptor beta chains from one sample in a study of regulatory T cells in long-lasting Graves disease. MiXCR, run by TCRdb on the multiplex PCR reads, gives a single entry per CDR3 protein. The table records fewer than 450,000 distinct CDR3 sequences, roughly a quarter of them present only once. Sequenced here: peripheral blood mononuclear cells (PBMCs), sampled when the disease was refractory, from a patient treated with antithyroid drugs. Every receptor here comes from a female donor with Graves disease. Both conserved end residues are trimmed from each CDR3. Each record gives: clone size, V gene, J gene, CDR3 protein. Rows give clone size only sometimes, using once, few, many, or a class for an expanded clone.

clone_size: -; v_call: TRBV20-1; j_call: TRBJ2-3; cdr3_aa: SARRLAGDTQY
clone_size: -; v_call: TRBV6-2/TRBV6-3; j_call: TRBJ1-4; cdr3_aa: ASSYSRGRAENATNEKLF
clone_size: few; v_call: TRBV6-1; j_call: TRBJ1-1; cdr3_aa: ASSVNMNTEAF
clone_size: many; v_call: TRBV2; j_call: TRBJ1-4; cdr3_aa: ASRKTDATNEKLF
clone_size: -; v_call: TRBV14; j_call: TRBJ2-2; cdr3_aa: ASSHGANTGELF
clone_size: many; v_call: TRBV6-1; j_call: TRBJ1-1; cdr3_aa: ASSVWNTEAF
clone_size: -; v_call: TRBV7-2; j_call: TRBJ2-6; cdr3_aa: ASSRTGGLSGANVLT
clone_size: many; v_call: TRBV3-1; j_call: TRBJ2-5; cdr3_aa: ASSPNLAVQETQY
clone_size: many; v_call: TRBV3-1; j_call: TRBJ1-6; cdr3_aa: ASSHRDFDSPLH
clone_size: -; v_call: TRBV5-1; j_call: TRBJ1-2; cdr3_aa: ASTLGVQGAPGGYT
clone_size: few; v_call: TRBV14; j_call: TRBJ1-3; cdr3_aa: ASRQRLYRTGNTIY
clone_size: -; v_call: TRBV28; j_call: TRBJ2-3; cdr3_aa: ASSLLLQGTDTQY
clone_size: few; v_call: TRBV7-8; j_call: TRBJ1-2; cdr3_aa: ASSLGSGRSYGYT
clone_size: -; v_call: TRBV3-1; j_call: TRBJ1-3; cdr3_aa: ASSQPLTARSGNTIY
clone_size: many; v_call: TRBV28; j_call: TRBJ1-1; cdr3_aa: ASTAHTEAF
clone_size: -; v_call: TRBV6-1; j_call: TRBJ1-6; cdr3_aa: ASRLLEGASPLH
clone_size: many; v_call: TRBV15; j_call: TRBJ2-7; cdr3_aa: ATSRAEGSYEQY
clone_size: -; v_call: TRBV6-1; j_call: TRBJ2-5; cdr3_aa: ASSASGGGRETQY
clone_size: -; v_call: TRBV7-7; j_call: TRBJ2-7; cdr3_aa: ASSLGYSGEQY
clone_size: -; v_call: TRBV20-1; j_call: TRBJ2-7; cdr3_aa: SARLAGGNYEQY
clone_size: -; v_call: TRBV4-1; j_call: TRBJ1-6; cdr3_aa: ASSQVDNSPLH
clone_size: few; v_call: TRBV24-1; j_call: TRBJ1-5; cdr3_aa: ATSGGTGGNQPQH
clone_size: few; v_call: TRBV14; j_call: TRBJ1-1; cdr3_aa: ASSSQGALNTEAF
clone_size: few; v_call: TRBV19; j_call: TRBJ2-5; cdr3_aa: ASSVGTRQETQY
clone_size: -; v_call: TRBV7-3; j_call: TRBJ1-6; cdr3_aa: ASSLRGGGGSPLH
clone_size: many; v_call: TRBV6-1; j_call: TRBJ1-2; cdr3_aa: ASRPQMNGGYGYT
clone_size: -; v_call: TRBV27; j_call: TRBJ2-7; cdr3_aa: ASSLGQAGGNSFYEQY
clone_size: -; v_call: TRBV29-1; j_call: TRBJ2-7; cdr3_aa: SVSAGFDRYEQY
clone_size: -; v_call: TRBV29-1; j_call: TRBJ2-2; cdr3_aa: SAATGGLAGELF
clone_size: -; v_call: TRBV6-2/TRBV6-3; j_call: TRBJ2-1; cdr3_aa: ASSYSSGPSYNEQF
clone_size: -; v_call: TRBV12-3/TRBV12-4; j_call: TRBJ1-2; cdr3_aa: ASSFRPEGGYT
clone_size: -; v_call: TRBV7-2; j_call: TRBJ1-6; cdr3_aa: TSNQGGGRGNSPLH
clone_size: -; v_call: TRBV7-9; j_call: TRBJ2-7; cdr3_aa: ASSFSTSGSRERY
clone_size: many; v_call: TRBV5-1; j_call: TRBJ1-5; cdr3_aa: ASSSGDRGNQPQH
clone_size: many; v_call: TRBV3-1; j_call: TRBJ1-2; cdr3_aa: ASSQGPGAHYGYT
clone_size: -; v_call: TRBV5-1; j_call: TRBJ1-1; cdr3_aa: ASSPDLRGVNTEAF
clone_size: few; v_call: TRBV6-5; j_call: TRBJ2-7; cdr3_aa: ASSSGGGPYEQY
clone_size: -; v_call: TRBV13; j_call: TRBJ2-5; cdr3_aa: ASSKRTGRVGETQY
clone_size: -; v_call: TRBV5-4; j_call: TRBJ2-7; cdr3_aa: ASSEGGQNYEQY
clone_size: many; v_call: TRBV2; j_call: TRBJ2-6; cdr3_aa: ASSGQASSGANVLT
clone_size: many; v_call: TRBV2; j_call: TRBJ2-7; cdr3_aa: ASSAGTPEQY
clone_size: many; v_call: TRBV6-1; j_call: TRBJ1-1; cdr3_aa: ASRGGAEAF
clone_size: many; v_call: TRBV10-3; j_call: TRBJ1-2; cdr3_aa: AIWYGGPYGYT
clone_size: few; v_call: TRBV11-1; j_call: TRBJ1-1; cdr3_aa: ASSSEVDNLNTEAF
clone_size: few; v_call: TRBV7-2; j_call: TRBJ1-5; cdr3_aa: ASSKQGGSQPQH
clone_size: -; v_call: TRBV19; j_call: TRBJ1-5; cdr3_aa: ASKRMGNQPQH
clone_size: -; v_call: TRBV28; j_call: TRBJ2-3; cdr3_aa: ASSQYWGGPSTDTQY
clone_size: few; v_call: TRBV7-2; j_call: TRBJ2-7; cdr3_aa: ASSPPGSHEQY
clone_size: -; v_call: TRBV11-1; j_call: TRBJ2-7; cdr3_aa: ASSLGTGKAYEQY
clone_size: many; v_call: TRBV20-1; j_call: TRBJ1-5; cdr3_aa: SARGQAGNQPQH
clone_size: -; v_call: TRBV7-2; j_call: TRBJ2-2; cdr3_aa: ASSPKRVGELF